The TCR beta chain under discussion was sequenced for a study of blood T cells in healthy people across ages. The second PCR ran about 6 to 12 cycles with a sample-barcoded 5' primer and J-beta primers. MiXCR, run by TCRdb on the 5' RACE reads, gives a single entry per CDR3 protein. The table includes more than 450,000 distinct CDR3 sequences, 25% to 35% detected once. This clonotype appeared a few times. CDR3 length: 14 amino acids. J lost 5 bases, V lost 6 bases, and 2 bases had no gene match. The sample was also linked to a second study, of T cells of mothers and their children.

The chain couples TRBV12-3 or TRBV12-4 to TRBJ1-4, with 11 bases aligning to TRBD1. The specimen sequenced was blood. The source is a boy aged 2 to 10 in good health. The CDR3 DNA reads as TGTGCCAGCAGCAGGACAGGGGGCAATGAAAAACTGTTTTTT. Translation gives CASSRTGGNEKLFF.